The present T cell receptor beta chain was sequenced within a study of shared clonotypes between healthy human individuals. CDR3 size: 17 residues. The V end was cut by 4 bases, the J end by 2 bases, with 21 bases between. CDR1 and CDR2 from the germline V gene are LGHNA and YSLEER. Deep was the level at which the assay was run. Authors' data handling: ImmunoSEQ output lacked quality scores and full-length reads, limiting matched filtering. Clones were read by immunoSEQ multiplex PCR, and TCRdb kept only the in-frame ones, dropping some. The V and J calls and clone size were taken over from that table, and D and trimming were inferred from the DNA. The sample holds about 2.1 million clones, 85% to 95% seen once. CD8 cells regarded as naive lacked CD45RO, were positively chosen for CCR7, and omitted terminally differentiated effector memory CD45RA+ cells.

The chain combines TRBV4-3 with TRBJ2-7, with unresolved D. Sample: naive CD8+ T cells from PBMCs. This sequence was found in a young man in good health. Some clones in this sample may be carry-over from other donors' samples. CDR3 region: CASSPNHGGRSTYEQYF. CDR3 coding DNA: TGCGCCAGCAGCCCCAACCACGGCGGAAGATCCACCTACGAGCAGTACTTC.